This T cell receptor beta chain was observed in a study of T cell repertoires in cytomegalovirus infection. This CDR3 region has 16 residues. CDR1 and CDR2 from the germline V gene are MNHNY and SVGAGI (reference sequence). V lost 0 bases and J lost 0, with 9 bases in between. TCRdb re-analysed the reads in MiXCR, keeping a single row per CDR3 protein. The table has a few hundred thousand distinct CDR3 sequences, 25% to 35% seen once; the top ten hold about a sixth. This clonotype was counted a few times. The antigen remains undetermined. The source material was cultured PBMCs, sampled from culture after CMV antigen stimulation. The chain links TRBV6-6 to TRBJ1-5; the D is unclear. This sequence was found in a human donor in good health (CMV status not recorded). Some clones in this sample may be carry-over from other donors' samples. The CDR3 nucleotides are TGTGCCAGCAGTTACTCGAGGCAGGTTAGCAATCAGCCCCAGCATTTT. Residues: CASSYSRQVSNQPQHF.